This T cell receptor beta chain was recorded in a study of CD8 T cells in ankylosing spondylitis. Study findings and constraints: In peripheral blood, disease-linked CD8+ clones occurred at relatively low frequencies. Earlier work had already found some motif variants in reactive arthritis synovial fluid and blood.

The germline CDR1 and CDR2 sequences are ENHRY and SYGVKD. With 2 bases clipped from V and 1 base from J, the junction kept 7 bases outside the gene matches. The CDR3 is 16 residues long. The TCR beta libraries were generated through quantitative 5'-RACE incorporating molecular barcodes. TCRdb called the 5' RACE reads again in MiXCR, with one record for every CDR3 protein. This sample has some 150,000 distinct CDR3 sequences, with 40% to 50% found just once. With respect to this clonotype: Its antigen is as yet unknown.

This sequence was found in a male donor with ankylosing spondylitis. The chain joins TRBV10-3 to TRBJ1-1, with 7 bases fitting TRBD1. Sequences were obtained from synovial fluid, either unsorted or a sorted T cell fraction (not recorded which). As DNA, the CDR3 is TGTGCCATCAGTGAGAGAGGGGGACAGTGGAACACTGAAGCTTTCTTT. It encodes CAISERGGQWNTEAFF.